These 21 T cell receptor beta chains share one sample of origin, sequenced in a study of cytomegalovirus exposure and HLA in healthy donors. The primer mix had 60 Vbeta and 13 Jbeta primers. Profiling relied on immunoSEQ multiplex PCR, and the TCRdb table lists in-frame clones only, not all of them. The sample records some 160,000 clones, around 80% being singletons. Sequencing was carried out using PBMCs. These TCRs come from a man aged 40-50 years in good health and CMV-seronegative.

The rearrangement uses TRBV19 and TRBJ1-5, with D hard to call. Germline-derived CDR1 and CDR2 are LNHDA and SQIVND (reference sequence). The V end lost 7 bases, the J end lost 2 bases, and 15 bases lay between the germline ends. The CDR3 has 15 residues. The CDR3 loop reads CASIPAGRGNQPQHF. As DNA, the CDR3 is TGTGCCAGTATCCCCGCGGGGAGAGGCAATCAGCCCCAGCATTTT.

This chain joins TRBV5-1 and TRBJ2-1; 10 nucleotides line up with TRBD1. The CDR3 spans 15 residues. V gave up 4 bases and J gave up 7 bases; unmatched junction bases: 8. Germline V gene data show CDR1 as SGHRS and CDR2 as YFSETQ. CDR3 coding DNA: TGCGCCAGCAGCACCGGGACAGGGGATCTAAATGAGCAGTTCTTC. As protein: CASSTGTGDLNEQFF.

For this clone: The junction and the germline gene differ at one end; a read error may be behind it. CDR3 coding DNA: TGTGCCAGCACTGAATGGACAGGGAAGTCGGGCTACACCTTC. This translates into CASTEWTGKSGYTF. The rearrangement joins TRBV6-1 to TRBJ1-2; TRBD1 aligns across 8 bases. CDR3 length: 14 amino acids. Germline V gene sequence: CDR1 MNHNS, CDR2 SASEGT.

V is TRBV2 and J is TRBJ2-5; D remains unclear. CDR3 length: 12 amino acids. Trimming took off 1 base at V and 6 bases at J, with 6 bases between the two ends. Germline lookup yields CDR1 SNHLY and CDR2 FYNNEI. The CDR3 coding sequence is TGTGCCAGCAGTGAAGGCGTAAAGACCCAGTACTTC. Its protein product is CASSEGVKTQYF.

The V and J genes are TRBV5-5 and TRBJ1-1, with TRBD1 matching over 8 bases. Per germline, CDR1 SGHKS and CDR2 YYEKEE (reference sequence). With V trimmed by 4 bases and J by 3 bases, 11 bases remained unmatched. The CDR3 totals 16 residues. The CDR3: CASSNRGGNMDTEAFF. The CDR3 coding sequence is TGTGCCAGCAGCAACAGGGGGGGAAACATGGACACTGAAGCTTTCTTT.

This clone has only one observation. The rearrangement uses TRBV27 and TRBJ1-2, with 9 positions matching TRBD1. This CDR3 region has 14 residues. Germline V gives CDR1 MNHEY, CDR2 SMNVEV (reference sequence). J gave up 8 bases and V 4 bases, and 8 bases lay outside the gene matches. The CDR3 loop reads CASSSRTGESGYTF. The CDR3 bases are TGTGCCAGCAGTTCCCGGACAGGGGAATCGGGCTACACCTTC.

This chain connects TRBV19 to TRBJ2-3; 10 bases line up with TRBD2. The germline gives CDR1 LNHDA, CDR2 SQIVND (reference sequence). The CDR3 is made up of 16 amino acids. The J segment lost 5 bases and the V segment lost 6 bases, leaving 11 bases of the junction unmatched. The CDR3 sequence: CASSRAVAGGGDTQYF. DNA for the CDR3: TGTGCCAGTAGCAGGGCGGTAGCGGGAGGAGGAGATACGCAGTATTTT.

The chain links TRBV4-1 to TRBJ1-1; 8 bases agree with TRBD1. The ends lost 1 base at V and 1 base at J; junction bases unmatched: 5. In germline, CDR1 is MGHRA, CDR2 YSYEKL. The CDR3 sequence is 16 residues long. CDR3: CASSQVGDRRNTEAFF. The CDR3 coding sequence is TGCGCCAGCAGCCAAGTCGGGGACAGGCGGAACACTGAAGCTTTCTTT.

The rearrangement uses TRBV9 and TRBJ1-2, with D maybe TRBD1 (6 bases). The germline gives CDR1 SGDLS, CDR2 YYNGEE. V lost 4 bases to trimming and J lost 9 bases, with 16 bases between them. CDR3 size: 13 residues. The chain's CDR3 is CASSHLQGRSYTF. CDR3 DNA sequence: TGTGCCAGCAGCCACTTACAGGGTCGAAGCTACACCTTC.

V gene TRBV29-1 combines with J gene TRBJ2-3; 8 bases are shared with TRBD1. Germline V gene sequence: CDR1 SQVTM, CDR2 ANQGSEA. Trimming took 7 bases from V and 4 from J; bases not matched to a gene: 4. The CDR3 covers 12 residues. In DNA form, the CDR3 reads TGCAGCGCCCAGACAGGGGCAGATACGCAGTATTTT. Translating it yields CSAQTGADTQYF.

The rearrangement joins TRBV7-2 to TRBJ1-3, with 7 nucleotides matching TRBD1. The CDR3 has 15 residues. V was clipped by 5 bases and J by 4 bases; unmatched bases: 8. Germline CDR1 and CDR2: SGHTA and FQGNSA. CDR3 bases: TGTGCCAGCAGCATATCGACAGGGCAAGGAAACACCATATATTTT. This codes for CASSISTGQGNTIYF. Full variable domain (missing parts from reference TRBV7-2 and TRBJ1-3): GAGVSQSPSNKVTEKGKDVELRCDPISGHTALYWYRQSLGQGLEFLIYFQGNSAPDKSGLPSDRFSAERTGGSVSTLTIQRTQQEDSAVYLCASSISTGQGNTIYFGEGSWLTVV.

The V call is TRBV9, the J call TRBJ2-3, with a possible D match to TRBD2 (5 bases). V was cut by 2 bases and J by 2 bases, with 27 bases left in between. This CDR3 spans 20 amino acids. Germline-derived CDR1 and CDR2 are SGDLS and YYNGEE. The CDR3 here is CASSVGPYSGGGWLTDTQYF. The DNA for the CDR3 is TGTGCCAGCAGCGTGGGCCCCTATTCGGGCGGCGGGTGGCTCACAGATACGCAGTATTTT.

The chain links TRBV7-2 to TRBJ2-3; 7 bases match TRBD2. CDR3 size: 15 residues. Per the germline V gene, CDR1 is SGHTA and CDR2 is FQGNSA. V shed 3 bases and J 3 bases; nucleotides not matched to a gene: 6. The CDR3 DNA is TGTGCCAGCAGCTTCGGCGGGGGAGGGACAGATACGCAGTATTTT. As protein: CASSFGGGGTDTQYF.

This chain joins TRBV30 and TRBJ2-3, with a possible D match to TRBD2 (5 bases). Germline CDR1 is GTSNPN and CDR2 is SVGIG (reference sequence). V was clipped by 3 bases and J by 0 bases, with 16 bases between them. This CDR3 has 16 residues. CDR3 DNA: TGTGCCTGGAGCCTCCAGGAGCGGAGGAGCACAGATACGCAGTATTTT. Its translation is CAWSLQERRSTDTQYF.

The chain combines TRBV7-3 with TRBJ2-2, with 7 bases fitting TRBD1. Trimming took 2 bases from V and 5 from J; bases not matched to a gene: 8. From germline, CDR1 is SGHTA and CDR2 FQGTGA. The CDR3 runs 16 residues. The DNA for the CDR3 is TGTGCCAGCAGCTTAGGGTGGGACAGATTTACCGGGGAGCTGTTTTTT. Translation: CASSLGWDRFTGELFF.

The CDR3, as DNA: TGTGCCAGCAGTTTTGGGAGCGCGGATGGCTACACCTTC. This sequence encodes CASSFGSADGYTF. The chain couples TRBV27 to TRBJ1-2; no clear D. This CDR3 has 13 amino acids. Germline V gene sequence: CDR1 MNHEY, CDR2 SMNVEV (reference sequence). Trimming pared 3 bases from V and 6 bases from J, leaving 11 bases between.

This clone was seen a single time. The chain recombines TRBV2 with TRBJ1-2; 7 nucleotides align to TRBD1. This CDR3 contains 14 residues. Looked up from germline, CDR1 is SNHLY and CDR2 is FYNNEI. With 7 bases clipped from V and 2 bases from J, the junction kept 7 bases outside the gene matches. The CDR3 loop reads CASTEGARNYGYTF. The CDR3 DNA is TGTGCCAGCACGGAGGGGGCGCGAAACTATGGCTACACCTTC.

The V call is TRBV25-1, the J call TRBJ1-1; 10 bases are a match to TRBD1. CDR3 size: 16 residues. V was pared by 6 bases and J by 2 bases, with 9 bases of the junction left unmatched. CDR1 is MGHDK, CDR2 SYGVNS, per germline. CDR3 residues: CASSPGTGDLNTEAFF. The CDR3 region has the DNA TGTGCCAGCAGCCCCGGGACAGGGGATTTAAACACTGAAGCTTTCTTT. Together with reference TRBV25-1 and TRBJ1-1, the CDR3 gives the full variable domain: EADIYQTPRYLVIGTGKKITLECSQTMGHDKMYWYQQDPGMELHLIHYSYGVNSTEKGDLSSESTVSRIRTEHFPLTLESARPSHTSQYLCASSPGTGDLNTEAFFGQGTRLTVV.

The chain uses TRBV9 and TRBJ2-1; perhaps TRBD2 as D (5 bases). The CDR3 is 17 residues long. Germline V CDR1 and CDR2: SGDLS, YYNGEE. V dropped 5 bases and J dropped 10 bases, with 28 bases sitting between them. The CDR3 DNA follows: TGTGCCAGCAGGAACTATCAGGAGGTTCTGTGGAAGCCGGAGCAGTTCTTC. Protein: CASRNYQEVLWKPEQFF. The entire variable domain, with the rest obtained from reference TRBV9 and TRBJ2-1, is as follows: DSGVTQTPKHLITATGQRVTLRCSPRSGDLSVYWYQQSLDQGLQFLIQYYNGEERAKGNILERFSAQQFPDLHSELNLSSLELGDSALYFCASRNYQEVLWKPEQFFGPGTRLTVL.

The sample holds one count of this clone. At one of its ends the junction is not consistent with the germline gene, which may arise from a read error. V gene TRBV7-9 combines with J gene TRBJ1-5; 8 bases are shared with TRBD1. The CDR3 loop spans 15 amino acids. Germline assignment: CDR1 SEHNR and CDR2 FQNEAQ (reference sequence). The CDR3 bases are TGTTCCAGCAGCTTGTCCGGACAGGGAGCCCAGCCCCAGCATTTT. Translation gives CSSSLSGQGAQPQHF.

The V call is TRBV9, the J call TRBJ2-2; a possible D gene is TRBD2 (6 bases). The ends were cut back, 2 bases at V and 4 bases at J, with 12 bases in the middle. The germline CDR1 and CDR2 sequences are SGDLS and YYNGEE. The CDR3 consists of 15 residues. CDR3 DNA sequence: TGTGCCAGCAGCGTCAGCGGGCTGGGCACCGGGGAGCTGTTTTTT. It codes for CASSVSGLGTGELFF.